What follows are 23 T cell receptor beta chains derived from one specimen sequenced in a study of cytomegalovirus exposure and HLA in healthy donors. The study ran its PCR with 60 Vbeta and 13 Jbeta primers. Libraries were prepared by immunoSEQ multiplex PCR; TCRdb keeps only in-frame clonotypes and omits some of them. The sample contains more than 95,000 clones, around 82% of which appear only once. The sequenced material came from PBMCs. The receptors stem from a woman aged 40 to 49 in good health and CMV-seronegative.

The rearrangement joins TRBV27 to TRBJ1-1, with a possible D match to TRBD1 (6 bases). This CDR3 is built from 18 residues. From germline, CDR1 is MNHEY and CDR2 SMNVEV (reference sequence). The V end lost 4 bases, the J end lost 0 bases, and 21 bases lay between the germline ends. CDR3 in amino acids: CASSYQGGGGTMNTEAFF. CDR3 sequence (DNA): TGTGCCAGCAGTTACCAGGGAGGGGGGGGGACCATGAACACTGAAGCTTTCTTT.

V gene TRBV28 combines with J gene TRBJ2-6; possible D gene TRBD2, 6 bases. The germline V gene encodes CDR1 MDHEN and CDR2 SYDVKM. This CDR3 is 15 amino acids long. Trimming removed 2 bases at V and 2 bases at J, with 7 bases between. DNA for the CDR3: TGTGCCAGCAGTTTAGCGGGGACTGGGGCCAACGTCCTGACTTTC. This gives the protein CASSLAGTGANVLTF. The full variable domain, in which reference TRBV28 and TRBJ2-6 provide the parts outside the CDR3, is DVKVTQSSRYLVKRTGEKVFLECVQDMDHENMFWYRQDPGLGLRLIYFSYDVKMKEKGDIPEGYSVSREKKERFSLILESASTNQTSMYLCASSLAGTGANVLTFGAGSRLTVL.

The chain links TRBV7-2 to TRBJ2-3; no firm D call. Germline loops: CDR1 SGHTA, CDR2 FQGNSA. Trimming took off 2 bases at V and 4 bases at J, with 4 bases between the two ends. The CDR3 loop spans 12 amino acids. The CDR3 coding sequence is TGTGCCAGCAGCTTATATCCAGATACGCAGTATTTT. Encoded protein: CASSLYPDTQYF.

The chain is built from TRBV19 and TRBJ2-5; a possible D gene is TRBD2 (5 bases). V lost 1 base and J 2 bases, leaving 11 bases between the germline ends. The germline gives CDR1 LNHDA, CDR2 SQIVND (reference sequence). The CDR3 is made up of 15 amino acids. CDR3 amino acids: CASSIVSGNQETQYF. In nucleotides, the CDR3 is TGTGCCAGTAGTATAGTCTCCGGGAATCAAGAGACCCAGTACTTC.

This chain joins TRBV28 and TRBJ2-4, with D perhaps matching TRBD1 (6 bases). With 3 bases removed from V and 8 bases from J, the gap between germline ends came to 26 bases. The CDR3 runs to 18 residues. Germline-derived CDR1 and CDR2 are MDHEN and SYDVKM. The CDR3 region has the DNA TGTGCCAGCAGTTTCACCAGAACCGGGACACCGGATGGGTACATTCAGTACTTC. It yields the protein CASSFTRTGTPDGYIQYF.

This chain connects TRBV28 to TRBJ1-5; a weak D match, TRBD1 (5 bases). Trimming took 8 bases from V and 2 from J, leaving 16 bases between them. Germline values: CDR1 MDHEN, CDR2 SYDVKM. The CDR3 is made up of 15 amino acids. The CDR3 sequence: CASSYGGMGNQPQHF. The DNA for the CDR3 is TGTGCCAGCTCCTATGGGGGGATGGGCAATCAGCCCCAGCATTTT.

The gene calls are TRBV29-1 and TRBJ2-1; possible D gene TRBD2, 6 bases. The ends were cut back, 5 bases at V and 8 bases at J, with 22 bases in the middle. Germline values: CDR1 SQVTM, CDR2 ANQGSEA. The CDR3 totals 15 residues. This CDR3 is CSVTQWGEFRYEQFF. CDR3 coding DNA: TGCAGCGTTACCCAGTGGGGGGAGTTTAGGTATGAGCAGTTCTTC.

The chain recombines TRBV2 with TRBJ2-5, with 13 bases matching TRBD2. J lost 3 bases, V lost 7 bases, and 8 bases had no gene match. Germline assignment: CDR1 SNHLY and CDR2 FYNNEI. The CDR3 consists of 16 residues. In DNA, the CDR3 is TGTGCCAGCACCCTGGGGGGACTAGCGGGGAAAGAGACCCAGTACTTC. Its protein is CASTLGGLAGKETQYF.

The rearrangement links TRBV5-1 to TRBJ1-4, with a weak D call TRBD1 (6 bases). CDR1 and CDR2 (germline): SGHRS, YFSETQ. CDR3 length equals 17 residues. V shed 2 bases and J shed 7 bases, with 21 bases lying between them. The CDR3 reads CASSFGGAGIFGEKLFF. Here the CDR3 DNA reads TGCGCCAGCAGCTTCGGGGGGGCGGGGATATTCGGTGAAAAACTGTTTTTT.

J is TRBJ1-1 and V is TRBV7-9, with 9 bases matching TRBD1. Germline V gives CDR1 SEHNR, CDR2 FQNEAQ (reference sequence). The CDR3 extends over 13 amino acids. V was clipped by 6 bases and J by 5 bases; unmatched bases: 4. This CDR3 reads CASRSTGGTEAFF. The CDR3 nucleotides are TGTGCCAGCAGATCGACAGGGGGGACTGAAGCTTTCTTT.

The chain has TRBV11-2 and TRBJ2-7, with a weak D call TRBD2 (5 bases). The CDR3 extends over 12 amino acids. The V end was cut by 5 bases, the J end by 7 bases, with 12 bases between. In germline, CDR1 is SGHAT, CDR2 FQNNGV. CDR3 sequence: CASSHDPGEQYF. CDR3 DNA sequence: TGTGCCAGCAGCCACGACCCGGGGGAGCAGTACTTC.

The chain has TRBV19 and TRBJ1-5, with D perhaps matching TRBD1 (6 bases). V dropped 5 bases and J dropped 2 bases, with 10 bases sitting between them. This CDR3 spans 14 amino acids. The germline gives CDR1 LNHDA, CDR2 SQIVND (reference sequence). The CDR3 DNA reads TGTGCCAGTAGTCGACCAGGGGGCAATCAGCCCCAGCATTTT. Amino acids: CASSRPGGNQPQHF.

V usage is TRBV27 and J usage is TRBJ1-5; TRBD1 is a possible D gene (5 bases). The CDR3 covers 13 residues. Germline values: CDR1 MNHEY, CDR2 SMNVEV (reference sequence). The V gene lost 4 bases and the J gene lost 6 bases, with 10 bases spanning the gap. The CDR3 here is CASSYGGGQPQHF. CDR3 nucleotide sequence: TGTGCCAGCAGTTACGGGGGTGGTCAGCCCCAGCATTTT.

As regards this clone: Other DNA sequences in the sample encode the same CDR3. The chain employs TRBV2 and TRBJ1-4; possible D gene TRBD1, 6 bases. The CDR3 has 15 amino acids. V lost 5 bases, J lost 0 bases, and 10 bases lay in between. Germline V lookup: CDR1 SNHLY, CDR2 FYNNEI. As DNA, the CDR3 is TGTGCCAGCAGTCTAACAGGGACAACTAATGAAAAACTGTTTTTT. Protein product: CASSLTGTTNEKLFF.

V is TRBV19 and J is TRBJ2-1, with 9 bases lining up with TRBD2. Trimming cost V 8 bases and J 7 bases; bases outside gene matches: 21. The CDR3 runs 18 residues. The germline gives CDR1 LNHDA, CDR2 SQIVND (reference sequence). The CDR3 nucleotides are TGTGCCAGTCGGCTCCGGGGTAGCGGGAGTTTATACGGGAATGAGCAGTTCTTC. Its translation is CASRLRGSGSLYGNEQFF.

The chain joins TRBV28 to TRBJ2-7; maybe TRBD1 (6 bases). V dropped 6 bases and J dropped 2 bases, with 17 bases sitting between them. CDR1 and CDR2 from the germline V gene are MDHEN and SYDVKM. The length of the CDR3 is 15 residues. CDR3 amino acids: CASSLPGQRTYEQYF. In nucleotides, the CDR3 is TGTGCCAGCAGCCTTCCCGGACAGAGAACCTACGAGCAGTACTTC.

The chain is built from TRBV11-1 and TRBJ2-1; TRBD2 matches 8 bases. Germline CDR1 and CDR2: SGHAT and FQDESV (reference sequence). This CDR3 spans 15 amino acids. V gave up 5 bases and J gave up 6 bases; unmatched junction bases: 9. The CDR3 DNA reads TGTGCCAGCAGCCTAAGCGGGAGTCCCGTCAATGAGCAGTTCTTC. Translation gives CASSLSGSPVNEQFF.

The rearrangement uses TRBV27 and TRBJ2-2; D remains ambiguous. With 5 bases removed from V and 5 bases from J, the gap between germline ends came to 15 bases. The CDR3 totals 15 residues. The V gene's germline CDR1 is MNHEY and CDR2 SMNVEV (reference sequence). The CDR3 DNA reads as TGTGCCAGCAGTCCCTACGGTGAACTAACCGGGGAGCTGTTTTTT. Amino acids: CASSPYGELTGELFF.

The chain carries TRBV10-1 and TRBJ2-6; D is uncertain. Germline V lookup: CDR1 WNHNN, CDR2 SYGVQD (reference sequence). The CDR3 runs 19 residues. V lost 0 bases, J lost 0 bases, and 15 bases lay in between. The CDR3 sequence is CASSESRFPVLSGANVLTF. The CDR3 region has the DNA TGCGCCAGCAGTGAGTCGAGGTTCCCAGTCCTCTCTGGGGCCAACGTCCTGACTTTC.

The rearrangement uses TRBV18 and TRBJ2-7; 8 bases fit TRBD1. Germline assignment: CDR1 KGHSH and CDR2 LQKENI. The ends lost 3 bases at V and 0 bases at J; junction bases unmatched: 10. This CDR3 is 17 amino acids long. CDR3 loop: CASSPDSGDRSSYEQYF. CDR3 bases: TGTGCCAGCTCACCTGATTCCGGGGACAGGAGCTCCTACGAGCAGTACTTC.

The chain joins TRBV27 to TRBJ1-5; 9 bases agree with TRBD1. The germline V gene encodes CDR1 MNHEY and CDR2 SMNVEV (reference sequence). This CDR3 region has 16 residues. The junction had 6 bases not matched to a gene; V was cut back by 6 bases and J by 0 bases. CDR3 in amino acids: CASRPYRGPSNQPQHF. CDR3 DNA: TGTGCCAGCAGGCCATACAGGGGGCCTAGCAATCAGCCCCAGCATTTT.

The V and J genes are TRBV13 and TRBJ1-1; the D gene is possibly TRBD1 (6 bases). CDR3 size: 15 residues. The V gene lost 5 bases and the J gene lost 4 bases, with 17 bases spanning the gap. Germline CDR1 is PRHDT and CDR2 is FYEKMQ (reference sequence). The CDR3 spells CASSPRGQTITEAFF. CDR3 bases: TGTGCCAGCAGCCCTAGGGGACAAACAATCACTGAAGCTTTCTTT.

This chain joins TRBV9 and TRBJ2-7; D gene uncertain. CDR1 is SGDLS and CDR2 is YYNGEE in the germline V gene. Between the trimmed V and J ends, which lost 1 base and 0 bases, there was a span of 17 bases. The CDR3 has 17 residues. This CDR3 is CASSVSALPPGSYEQYF. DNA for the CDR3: TGTGCCAGCAGCGTATCCGCCCTACCCCCAGGCTCCTACGAGCAGTACTTC.